Shown below are 11 T cell receptor beta chains from a single sample sequenced in a study of identical twins. MiXCR, applied by TCRdb to the 5' RACE reads, yields one record per CDR3 protein. The sample has approximately 890,000 distinct CDR3 sequences; over 9% are singletons. The same specimen was also included in a second study, on yellow fever vaccine responses in identical twins.

Sequencing was performed on PBMCs. The receptors stem from a woman younger than 35 in good health.

The gene calls are TRBV9 and TRBJ2-5; no clear D gene. Germline CDR1 is SGDLS and CDR2 is YYNGEE. V was trimmed by 2 bases and J by 2 bases, leaving 10 bases between them. The CDR3 has 14 residues. The CDR3 spells CASSVRSVQETQYF. In nucleotides, the CDR3 is TGTGCCAGCAGCGTTAGAAGTGTACAAGAGACCCAGTACTTC.

CDR3 nucleotides: TGTGCCAGCAGGACTAGCGGGAGACGGGGTGAGCAGTTCTTC. This sequence encodes CASRTSGRRGEQFF. The chain uses TRBV12-3 or TRBV12-4 and TRBJ2-1, with 12 bases identical to TRBD2. The CDR3 is made up of 14 amino acids. The V segment lost 6 bases and the J segment 9 bases; nucleotides outside the gene matches: 6.

This clonotype was seen more than once but under ten times. V and J are TRBV10-3 and TRBJ2-1; D gene ambiguous. The V gene lost 2 bases and the J gene lost 6 bases, with 11 bases spanning the gap. There are 14 residues in the CDR3. Looked up from germline, CDR1 is ENHRY and CDR2 is SYGVKD. The CDR3 nucleotides read TGTGCCATCAGTGAGATGGAGAAGGGCAATGAGCAGTTCTTC. This encodes CAISEMEKGNEQFF.

Only a few counts were recorded for this clonotype. J is TRBJ1-1 and V is TRBV24-1; D remains ambiguous. V lost 5 bases and J lost 3, with 12 bases in between. CDR1 is KGHDR, CDR2 SFDVKD, per germline. CDR3 length: 14 residues. This CDR3 reads CATSGRGLDTEAFF. In nucleotides, the CDR3 is TGTGCCACCAGTGGGCGAGGGTTGGACACTGAAGCTTTCTTT.

This clonotype has ten or more counts. The chain carries TRBV3-1 and TRBJ2-6; D might be TRBD1 (5 bases). V shed 5 bases and J shed 2 bases, with 10 bases lying between them. Germline CDR1 is LGHDT and CDR2 is YNNKEL (reference sequence). The CDR3 extends over 15 amino acids. In nucleotides, the CDR3 is TGTGCCAGCAGCGCCGCAGGGACTGGGGCCAACGTCCTGACTTTC. This sequence encodes CASSAAGTGANVLTF.

Ten or more counts support this clonotype. The chain has TRBV12-3 or TRBV12-4 and TRBJ1-2, with 8 bases that match TRBD1. V was clipped by 3 bases and J by 6 bases; unmatched bases: 3. The CDR3 totals 13 residues. Here the CDR3 reads CASSLGQAHGYTF. Written as DNA, the CDR3 is TGTGCCAGCAGTTTGGGACAGGCCCATGGCTACACCTTC.

This clonotype was seen only a few times. The chain recombines TRBV20-1 with TRBJ2-2; no clear D. CDR1 is DFQATT and CDR2 is SNEGSKA in the germline V gene (reference sequence). Trimming removed 3 bases at V and 5 bases at J, with 10 bases between. This CDR3 has 13 amino acids. This chain's CDR3 is CSARKGETGELFF. The CDR3 nucleotides are TGCAGTGCTAGGAAGGGTGAAACCGGGGAGCTGTTTTTT.

The gene calls are TRBV7-2 and TRBJ2-1, with TRBD2 matching 7 bases. This CDR3 has 15 residues. Trimming removed 5 bases from V and 5 bases from J; junction bases left unmatched: 9. CDR1 is SGHTA and CDR2 is FQGNSA in the germline V gene. The CDR3 loop is CASSIPGTTHNEQFF. The CDR3 DNA is TGTGCCAGCAGCATACCCGGGACTACTCACAATGAGCAGTTCTTC.

The chain recombines TRBV21-1 with TRBJ2-5. TRBV21-1 is described as a pseudogene. The CDR3 spans 15 residues. CDR3 nucleotides: TGTGCCAGCAAGGTTAGGTTTTTGGACCAAGAGACCCAGTACTTC. Translation gives CASKVRFLDQETQYF.

This clonotype was seen only a few times. This sequence joins TRBV14 and TRBJ2-1, with D maybe TRBD1 (6 bases). Looked up from germline, CDR1 is SGHDN and CDR2 is FVKESK. This CDR3 comprises 14 residues. The V and J ends lost 4 bases and 6 bases respectively, with 13 bases between them. The CDR3, as DNA: TGTGCCAGCAGCCCCTGGGGGCACGGCAATGAGCAGTTCTTC. Translating gives CASSPWGHGNEQFF.

This clonotype was found a few times. CDR3 nucleotide sequence: TGTGCCAGCAGCTTAGTCGGTTTAGGGACTGGCCGGCTCGCCGGGGAGCTGTTTTTT. Its translation is CASSLVGLGTGRLAGELFF. This chain uses TRBV11-1 with TRBJ2-2; tentatively, D is TRBD2 (6 bases). The CDR3 totals 19 residues. Per the germline V gene, CDR1 is SGHAT and CDR2 is FQDESV (reference sequence). Trimming removed 1 base at V and 6 bases at J, with 24 bases between.